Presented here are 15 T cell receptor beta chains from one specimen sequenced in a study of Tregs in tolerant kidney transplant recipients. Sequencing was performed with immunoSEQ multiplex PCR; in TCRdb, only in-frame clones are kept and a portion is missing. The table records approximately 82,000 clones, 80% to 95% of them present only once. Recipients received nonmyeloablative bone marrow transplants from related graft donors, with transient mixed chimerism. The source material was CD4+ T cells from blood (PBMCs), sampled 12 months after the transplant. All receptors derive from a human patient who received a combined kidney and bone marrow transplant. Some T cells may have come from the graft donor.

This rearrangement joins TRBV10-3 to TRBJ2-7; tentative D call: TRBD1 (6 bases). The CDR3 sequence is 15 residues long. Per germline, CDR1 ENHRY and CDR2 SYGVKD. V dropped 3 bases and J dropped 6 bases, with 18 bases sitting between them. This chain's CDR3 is CAISDVQGIDLEQYF. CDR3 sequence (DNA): TGTGCCATCAGTGACGTACAGGGCATAGATCTCGAGCAGTACTTC.

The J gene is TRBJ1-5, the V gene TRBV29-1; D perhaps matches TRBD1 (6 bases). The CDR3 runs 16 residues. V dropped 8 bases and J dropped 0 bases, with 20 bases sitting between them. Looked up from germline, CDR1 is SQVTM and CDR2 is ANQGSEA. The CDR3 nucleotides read TGCAGCACATTGACCGGGACACCTCATAGCAATCAGCCCCAGCATTTT. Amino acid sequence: CSTLTGTPHSNQPQHF.

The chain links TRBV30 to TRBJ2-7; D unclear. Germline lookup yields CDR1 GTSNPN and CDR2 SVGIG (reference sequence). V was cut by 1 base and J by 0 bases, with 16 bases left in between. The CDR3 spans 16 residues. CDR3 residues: CAWSAKTYRSSYEQYF. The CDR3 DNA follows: TGTGCCTGGAGTGCCAAGACCTATAGGAGCTCCTACGAGCAGTACTTC.

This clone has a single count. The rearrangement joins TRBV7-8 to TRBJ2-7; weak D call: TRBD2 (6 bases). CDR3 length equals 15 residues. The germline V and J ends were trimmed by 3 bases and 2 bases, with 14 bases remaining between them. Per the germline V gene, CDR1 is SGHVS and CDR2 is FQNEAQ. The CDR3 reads CASSLGRSFAYEQYF. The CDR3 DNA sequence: TGTGCCAGCAGCTTGGGGAGGAGTTTTGCCTACGAGCAGTACTTC.

The DNA of the CDR3 is TGCGCCAGCAGCTTGGGACTAGCGGGAGCGGATACGCAGTATTTT. This sequence encodes CASSLGLAGADTQYF. The genes are TRBV5-1 and TRBJ2-3; TRBD2 agrees at 12 bases. V shed 0 bases and J 6 bases; nucleotides not matched to a gene: 2. CDR3 length equals 15 residues. Germline V gene sequence: CDR1 SGHRS, CDR2 YFSETQ. The full variable domain, rest sourced from reference TRBV5-1 and TRBJ2-3, is KAGVTQTPRYLIKTRGQQVTLSCSPISGHRSVSWYQQTPGQGLQFLFEYFSETQRNKGNFPGRFSGRQFSNSRSEMNVSTLELGDSALYLCASSLGLAGADTQYFGPGTRLTVL.

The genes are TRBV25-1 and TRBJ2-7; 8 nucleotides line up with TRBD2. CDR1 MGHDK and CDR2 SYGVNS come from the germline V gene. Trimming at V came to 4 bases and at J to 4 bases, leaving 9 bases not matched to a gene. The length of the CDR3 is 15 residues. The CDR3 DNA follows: TGTGCCAGCAGTGGTCGGGTAGCGGGGCTTTACGAGCAGTACTTC. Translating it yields CASSGRVAGLYEQYF.

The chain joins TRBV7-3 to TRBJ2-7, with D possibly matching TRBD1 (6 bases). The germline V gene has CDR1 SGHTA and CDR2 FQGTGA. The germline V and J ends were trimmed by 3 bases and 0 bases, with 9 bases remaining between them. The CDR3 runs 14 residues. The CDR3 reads CASSLDSLSYEQYF. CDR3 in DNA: TGTGCCAGCAGCTTGGACAGCCTCTCCTACGAGCAGTACTTC.

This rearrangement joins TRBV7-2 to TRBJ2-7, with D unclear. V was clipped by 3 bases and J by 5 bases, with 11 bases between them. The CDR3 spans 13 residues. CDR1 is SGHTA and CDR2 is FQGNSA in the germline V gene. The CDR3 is CASSFLFVHEQYF. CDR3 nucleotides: TGTGCCAGCAGCTTCCTTTTCGTCCACGAGCAGTACTTC.

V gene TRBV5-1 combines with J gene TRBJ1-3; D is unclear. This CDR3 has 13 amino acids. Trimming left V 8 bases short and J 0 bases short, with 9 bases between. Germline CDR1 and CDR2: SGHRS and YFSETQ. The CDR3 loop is CASSLSSGNTIYF. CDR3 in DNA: TGCGCCAGTAGCCTCAGCTCTGGAAACACCATATATTTT.

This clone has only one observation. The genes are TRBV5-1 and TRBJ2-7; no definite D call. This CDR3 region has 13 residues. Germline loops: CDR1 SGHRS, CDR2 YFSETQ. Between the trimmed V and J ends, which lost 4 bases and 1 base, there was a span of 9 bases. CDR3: CASSELVSYEQYF. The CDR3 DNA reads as TGCGCCAGCAGCGAATTAGTTTCCTACGAGCAGTACTTC. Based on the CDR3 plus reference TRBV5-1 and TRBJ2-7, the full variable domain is KAGVTQTPRYLIKTRGQQVTLSCSPISGHRSVSWYQQTPGQGLQFLFEYFSETQRNKGNFPGRFSGRQFSNSRSEMNVSTLELGDSALYLCASSELVSYEQYFGPGTRLTVT.

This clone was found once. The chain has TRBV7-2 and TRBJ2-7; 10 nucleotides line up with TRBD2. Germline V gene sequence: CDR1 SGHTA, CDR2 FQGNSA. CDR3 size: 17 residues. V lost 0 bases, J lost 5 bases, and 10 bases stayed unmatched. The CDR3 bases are TGTGCCAGCAGCTTAGCGGGCAGCGGGGGGGCGATCGACGAGCAGTACTTC. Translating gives CASSLAGSGGAIDEQYF.

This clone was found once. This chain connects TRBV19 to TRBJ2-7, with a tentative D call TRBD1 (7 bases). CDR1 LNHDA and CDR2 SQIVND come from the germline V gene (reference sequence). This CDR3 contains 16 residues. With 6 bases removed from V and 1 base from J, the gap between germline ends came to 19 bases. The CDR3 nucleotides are TGTGCCAGTAGGCGTTCCGAGACAGGGAGGTCCTACGAGCAGTACTTC. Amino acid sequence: CASRRSETGRSYEQYF.

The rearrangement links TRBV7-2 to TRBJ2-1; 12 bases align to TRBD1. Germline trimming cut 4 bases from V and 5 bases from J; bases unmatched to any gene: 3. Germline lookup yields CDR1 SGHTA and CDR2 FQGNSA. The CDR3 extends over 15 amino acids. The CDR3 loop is CASSSRDRGHNEQFF. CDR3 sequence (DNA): TGTGCCAGCAGCTCCCGGGACAGGGGGCACAATGAGCAGTTCTTC.

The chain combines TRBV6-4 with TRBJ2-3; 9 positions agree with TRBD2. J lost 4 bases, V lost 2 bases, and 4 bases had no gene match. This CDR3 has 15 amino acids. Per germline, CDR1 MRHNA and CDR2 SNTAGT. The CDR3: CASSDLAGHSDTQYF. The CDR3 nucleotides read TGTGCCAGCAGTGACCTAGCGGGACATTCAGATACGCAGTATTTT.

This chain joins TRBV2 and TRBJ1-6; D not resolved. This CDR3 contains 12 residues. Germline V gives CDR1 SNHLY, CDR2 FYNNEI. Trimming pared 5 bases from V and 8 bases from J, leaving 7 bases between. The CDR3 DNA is TGTGCCAGCAGTTCCCCCGATTCACCCCTCCACTTT. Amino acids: CASSSPDSPLHF.